This TCR beta chain was profiled in a study of T cells in Graves' hyperthyroidism and ophthalmopathy (dated by TCRdb to the late 2010s). Notes on the research overall: Peripheral blood samples were taken at the time of initial diagnosis, prior to any treatment. To identify TCR V-J signatures that set the groups apart, the researchers used a discovery cohort of 90 to 100 patients, made up of roughly 45 with Graves' ophthalmopathy and some 55 with stable Graves' hyperthyroidism. An independent validation cohort of fewer than 20 hyperthyroidism patients and some 15 patients who later progressed to ophthalmopathy tested prospective prediction of ophthalmopathy. The 100 discovery patients were randomly divided into training and test sets at a 7:3 ratio. Thyroid tissue and blood T-cell repertoires from over 5 Graves' hyperthyroidism patients were also compared in the study. After blood sampling, hyperthyroidism patients were treated with methimazole at a starting dose of 30 mg daily, and ophthalmopathy patients were treated with high-dose intravenous methylprednisolone. The paper reports TCR Vbeta CDR3 sequencing of some 140 peripheral blood samples: over 40 ophthalmopathy, 75 to 80 hyperthyroidism and around 17 progressor patients. The full study reports these points: In cross-validation, a model built on a 13 V-J signature told ophthalmopathy apart from stable hyperthyroidism with 87.88% sensitivity and about 81% specificity, and in testing the same model reached 80%/75%. Most expanded thyroid clonotypes (frequency above 0.001) were also detected in blood, suggesting blood repertoires may reflect thyroid immune responses. No statistical method was used to set the sample size in advance, and investigators knew the group allocation. In validation, the model predicted progression to ophthalmopathy a median of about 5.9 months before onset, with approximately 71% sensitivity and nearly 75% specificity.

V is shortened by 4 bases, J by 8 bases, and the region joining them spans 9 bases. The germline V gene (reference sequence) provides CDR1 LNHDA and CDR2 SQIVND. There are 12 amino acids in the CDR3, from cysteine to phenylalanine inclusive. Only the CDR3 part of the read is kept: 36 bases, read in frame from the first base. TCR beta CDR3 regions were amplified from RNA transcripts. The first round of RT-PCR for the TCR CDR3 was performed with the HTBI primer set and the Qiagen OneStep RT-PCR kit. Libraries were constructed in a second round of multiplex PCR, after which size selection and purification were performed. Libraries were sequenced paired-end with 100 bp reads on an Illumina HiSeq2000. The paper's data handling went like this. SOAPnuke was used to process the raw data, removing reads that contained adapters or uncalled bases, had a mean Phred below 15, or lacked an exact match to the constant primer or identifier. High-quality paired reads were merged using COPE v1.2.5, and each unique nucleotide sequence was defined as a clonotype. MiTCR v1.1 was used to align clonotypes to the IMGT TRBV, TRBD and TRBJ reference segments. Only V-J combinations with frequency above 0.0001, covering roughly 99% of repertoires, were analysed. The TCS score was defined as F50 (clonal expansion) divided by E x V (chaos), with BLOSUM62-based TCRdist calculated between CDR3 peptides within each V-J. Welch's t-statistics and random forest reduced several hundred V-J features to roughly 13, which were used in a naive Bayes classifier (R e1071). TCRdb reprocessed the public reads (quality trimming at Q25 with fastp, clone calling with MiXCR) and kept in-frame beta chains. One record per CDR3 amino acid sequence lists the most common genes and DNA. V and J calls and clone size were set by TCRdb, not the authors. The sample records 350,000 to 400,000 distinct CDR3 sequences, 15% of which are singletons. The top ten constitute roughly 33% of the sample.

Stable Graves' hyperthyroidism was defined as no progression to ophthalmopathy during 18 months of follow-up. The hyperthyroidism patients were between 18 and 65 years old and newly diagnosed, with a disease duration of less than 2 months. The study excluded patients with uncontrolled infections, other autoimmune diseases, pregnancy or lactation. Diagnoses were based on clinical symptoms, serum thyroxine and TRAb, thyroid ultrasound and orbital computed tomography. PBMCs were separated from 10 ml of fresh peripheral blood using Ficoll-Paque density gradient centrifugation. Total RNA was extracted using Trizol reagent, and RNA quality was assessed on an Agilent 2100 Bioanalyzer. This clonotype was counted between two and nine times. Its antigen is not yet known. No qualities accompany the bases; no much larger clone lies one base away.

The sequence derives from a woman aged 30 to 39 with Graves' hyperthyroidism. The chain couples TRBV19 to TRBJ2-1; a tentative D match to TRBD1 spans 6 bases. Sequenced sample: blood. The nucleotides are TGTGCCAGTAGTAAAGAGGGGGATGAGCAGTTCTTC. This translates into CASSKEGDEQFF.